Only a few counts were recorded for the clone carrying this T cell receptor (beta chain). Its cognate antigen is unknown. Runs used v3.0 of the immunoSEQ assay and were done at survey level. The table came from immunoSEQ multiplex PCR; TCRdb's copy has only in-frame clones and leaves some out. The sample consists of 25,000 to 30,000 clones, about 95% of them appearing once. This specimen comes from a study of long-term antiretroviral therapy in people with HIV. Whole-study findings and limits: From the mid-2000s to the late 2010s, blood was obtained, possibly while participants received older ART regimens.

In germline, CDR1 is SEHNR, CDR2 FQNEAQ (reference sequence). V dropped 5 bases and J dropped 6; count of bases not matched to a gene: 3. CDR3 size: 12 residues. The input for sequencing was unsorted PBMCs, taken 5.3 years after starting antiretroviral therapy. The rearrangement links TRBV7-9 to TRBJ1-2; 7 bases are shared with TRBD1. This receptor was obtained from a man younger than 45 with HIV. The CDR3 DNA reads as TGTGCCAGCAGCCCCACAGGGGATGGCTACACCTTC. Its translation is CASSPTGDGYTF.